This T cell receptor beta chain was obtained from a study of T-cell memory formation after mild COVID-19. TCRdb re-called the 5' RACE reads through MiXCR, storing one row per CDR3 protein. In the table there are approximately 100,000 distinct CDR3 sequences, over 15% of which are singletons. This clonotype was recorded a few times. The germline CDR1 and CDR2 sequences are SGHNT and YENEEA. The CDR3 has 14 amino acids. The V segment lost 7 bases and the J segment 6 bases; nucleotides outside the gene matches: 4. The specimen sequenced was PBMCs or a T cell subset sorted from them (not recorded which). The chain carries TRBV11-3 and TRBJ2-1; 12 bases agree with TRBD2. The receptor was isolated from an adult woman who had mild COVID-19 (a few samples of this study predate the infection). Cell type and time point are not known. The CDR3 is CASTRTSGTNEQFF. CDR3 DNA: TGTGCCAGCACCCGGACTAGCGGGACCAATGAGCAGTTCTTC.